This T cell receptor (beta chain) was retrieved from a study of T cells after yellow fever vaccination. In the study overall: Preparation used SMART-Seq v4 Ultra Low Input for the low-cell-number fractions.

MiXCR, run by TCRdb on the 5' RACE reads, gives a single entry per CDR3 protein. The data show hundreds of thousands of distinct CDR3 sequences, more than 3% seen once. J lost 3 bases, V lost 5 bases, and 7 bases had no gene match. CDR3 size: 14 residues. Germline V gene lookup returns CDR1 SGHTA and CDR2 FQGNSA. This clonotype has only a few counts. Its specificity is unknown. Findings of the study overall: One caveat is that FACS-sorted repertoires could contain abundant clonotypes contaminating from the bulk population. Booster samples showed a return of most primary-vaccination clones (roughly 96% CD4, about 88% CD8).

The chain carries TRBV7-2 and TRBJ2-7; 7 positions match TRBD1. This clonotype originated in a man between 18 and 35 years old who received the YFV17D yellow fever vaccine. The sample was PBMCs, taken on the day of the yellow fever booster vaccination. CDR3 sequence (DNA): TGTGCCAGCAGCACGACCGGGACAGACTACGAGCAGTACTTC. It yields the protein CASSTTGTDYEQYF. Looking up the rest from reference TRBV7-2 and TRBJ2-7 gives the full variable domain: GAGVSQSPSNKVTEKGKDVELRCDPISGHTALYWYRQSLGQGLEFLIYFQGNSAPDKSGLPSDRFSAERTGGSVSTLTIQRTQQEDSAVYLCASSTTGTDYEQYFGPGTRLTVT.